This T cell receptor beta chain was recorded in a study of cytotoxic CD8 clonotypes in ibrutinib-treated CLL. Study at large: The study recorded mean values of around 250,000 productive templates and 94,082 productive rearrangements per sample.

Repertoires were generated with immunoSEQ multiplex PCR, while TCRdb's copy carries only in-frame clones and drops some. Of under 35,000 clones listed, more than 65% were seen once; the top ten hold approximately 58%. General study results and limits: Against age-matched healthy donors, baseline clonality ran higher and tracked circulating CD8+ T-cell counts. Sampling of sustained-remission and progressing patients occurred at differing times.

Approximately 1.9 micrograms of genomic DNA, which was extracted from cryopreserved PBMCs, served as the material used for the TCR beta libraries. As concerns this clone: Its antigen is still unknown.

Trimming cost V 8 bases and J 4 bases, with 10 bases left between them. The CDR3 runs 12 residues. CDR1 SGHTA and CDR2 FQGNSA come from the germline V gene. V is TRBV7-2 and J is TRBJ2-3, with D unresolved. The sample was PBMCs, taken after 24 months of ibrutinib treatment. The source is a human donor with chronic lymphocytic leukemia. Here the CDR3 reads CASAWPPDTQYF. CDR3 bases: TGTGCCAGCGCGTGGCCCCCAGATACGCAGTATTTT.